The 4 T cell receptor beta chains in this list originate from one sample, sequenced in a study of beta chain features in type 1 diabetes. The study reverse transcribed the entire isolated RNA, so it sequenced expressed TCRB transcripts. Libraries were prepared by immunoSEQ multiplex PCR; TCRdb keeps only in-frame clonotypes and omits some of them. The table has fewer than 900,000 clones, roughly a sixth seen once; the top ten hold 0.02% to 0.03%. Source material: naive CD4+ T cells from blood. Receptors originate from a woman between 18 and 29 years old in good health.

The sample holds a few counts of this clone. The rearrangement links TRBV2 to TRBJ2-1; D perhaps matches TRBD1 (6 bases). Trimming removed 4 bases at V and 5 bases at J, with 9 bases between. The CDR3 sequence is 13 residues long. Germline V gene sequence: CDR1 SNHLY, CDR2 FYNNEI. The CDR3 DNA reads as TGTGCCAGCAGTGGAGGGACACACAATGAGCAGTTCTTC. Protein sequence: CASSGGTHNEQFF. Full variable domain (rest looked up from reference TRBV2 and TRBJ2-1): EPEVTQTPSHQVTQMGQEVILRCVPISNHLYFYWYRQILGQKVEFLVSFYNNEISEKSEIFDDQFSVERPDGSNFTLKIRSTKLEDSAMYFCASSGGTHNEQFFGPGTRLTVL.

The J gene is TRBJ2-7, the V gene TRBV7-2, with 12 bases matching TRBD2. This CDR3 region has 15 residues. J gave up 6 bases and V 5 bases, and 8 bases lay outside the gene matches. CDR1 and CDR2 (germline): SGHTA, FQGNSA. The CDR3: CASSTRLAGDGEQYF. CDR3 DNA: TGTGCCAGCAGCACAAGACTAGCGGGAGATGGCGAGCAGTACTTC.

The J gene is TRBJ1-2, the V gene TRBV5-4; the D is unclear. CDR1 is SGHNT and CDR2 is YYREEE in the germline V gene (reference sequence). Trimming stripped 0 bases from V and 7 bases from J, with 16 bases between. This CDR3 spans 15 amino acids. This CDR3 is CASSLAGPYSGGYTF. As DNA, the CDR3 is TGTGCCAGCAGCTTGGCCGGGCCCTATTCGGGTGGCTACACCTTC.

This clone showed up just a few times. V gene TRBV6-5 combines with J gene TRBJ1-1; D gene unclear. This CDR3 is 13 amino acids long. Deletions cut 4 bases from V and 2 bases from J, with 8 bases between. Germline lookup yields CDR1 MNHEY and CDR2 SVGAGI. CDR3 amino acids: CASSSPENTEAFF. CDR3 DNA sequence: TGTGCCAGCAGTTCGCCGGAAAACACTGAAGCTTTCTTT.